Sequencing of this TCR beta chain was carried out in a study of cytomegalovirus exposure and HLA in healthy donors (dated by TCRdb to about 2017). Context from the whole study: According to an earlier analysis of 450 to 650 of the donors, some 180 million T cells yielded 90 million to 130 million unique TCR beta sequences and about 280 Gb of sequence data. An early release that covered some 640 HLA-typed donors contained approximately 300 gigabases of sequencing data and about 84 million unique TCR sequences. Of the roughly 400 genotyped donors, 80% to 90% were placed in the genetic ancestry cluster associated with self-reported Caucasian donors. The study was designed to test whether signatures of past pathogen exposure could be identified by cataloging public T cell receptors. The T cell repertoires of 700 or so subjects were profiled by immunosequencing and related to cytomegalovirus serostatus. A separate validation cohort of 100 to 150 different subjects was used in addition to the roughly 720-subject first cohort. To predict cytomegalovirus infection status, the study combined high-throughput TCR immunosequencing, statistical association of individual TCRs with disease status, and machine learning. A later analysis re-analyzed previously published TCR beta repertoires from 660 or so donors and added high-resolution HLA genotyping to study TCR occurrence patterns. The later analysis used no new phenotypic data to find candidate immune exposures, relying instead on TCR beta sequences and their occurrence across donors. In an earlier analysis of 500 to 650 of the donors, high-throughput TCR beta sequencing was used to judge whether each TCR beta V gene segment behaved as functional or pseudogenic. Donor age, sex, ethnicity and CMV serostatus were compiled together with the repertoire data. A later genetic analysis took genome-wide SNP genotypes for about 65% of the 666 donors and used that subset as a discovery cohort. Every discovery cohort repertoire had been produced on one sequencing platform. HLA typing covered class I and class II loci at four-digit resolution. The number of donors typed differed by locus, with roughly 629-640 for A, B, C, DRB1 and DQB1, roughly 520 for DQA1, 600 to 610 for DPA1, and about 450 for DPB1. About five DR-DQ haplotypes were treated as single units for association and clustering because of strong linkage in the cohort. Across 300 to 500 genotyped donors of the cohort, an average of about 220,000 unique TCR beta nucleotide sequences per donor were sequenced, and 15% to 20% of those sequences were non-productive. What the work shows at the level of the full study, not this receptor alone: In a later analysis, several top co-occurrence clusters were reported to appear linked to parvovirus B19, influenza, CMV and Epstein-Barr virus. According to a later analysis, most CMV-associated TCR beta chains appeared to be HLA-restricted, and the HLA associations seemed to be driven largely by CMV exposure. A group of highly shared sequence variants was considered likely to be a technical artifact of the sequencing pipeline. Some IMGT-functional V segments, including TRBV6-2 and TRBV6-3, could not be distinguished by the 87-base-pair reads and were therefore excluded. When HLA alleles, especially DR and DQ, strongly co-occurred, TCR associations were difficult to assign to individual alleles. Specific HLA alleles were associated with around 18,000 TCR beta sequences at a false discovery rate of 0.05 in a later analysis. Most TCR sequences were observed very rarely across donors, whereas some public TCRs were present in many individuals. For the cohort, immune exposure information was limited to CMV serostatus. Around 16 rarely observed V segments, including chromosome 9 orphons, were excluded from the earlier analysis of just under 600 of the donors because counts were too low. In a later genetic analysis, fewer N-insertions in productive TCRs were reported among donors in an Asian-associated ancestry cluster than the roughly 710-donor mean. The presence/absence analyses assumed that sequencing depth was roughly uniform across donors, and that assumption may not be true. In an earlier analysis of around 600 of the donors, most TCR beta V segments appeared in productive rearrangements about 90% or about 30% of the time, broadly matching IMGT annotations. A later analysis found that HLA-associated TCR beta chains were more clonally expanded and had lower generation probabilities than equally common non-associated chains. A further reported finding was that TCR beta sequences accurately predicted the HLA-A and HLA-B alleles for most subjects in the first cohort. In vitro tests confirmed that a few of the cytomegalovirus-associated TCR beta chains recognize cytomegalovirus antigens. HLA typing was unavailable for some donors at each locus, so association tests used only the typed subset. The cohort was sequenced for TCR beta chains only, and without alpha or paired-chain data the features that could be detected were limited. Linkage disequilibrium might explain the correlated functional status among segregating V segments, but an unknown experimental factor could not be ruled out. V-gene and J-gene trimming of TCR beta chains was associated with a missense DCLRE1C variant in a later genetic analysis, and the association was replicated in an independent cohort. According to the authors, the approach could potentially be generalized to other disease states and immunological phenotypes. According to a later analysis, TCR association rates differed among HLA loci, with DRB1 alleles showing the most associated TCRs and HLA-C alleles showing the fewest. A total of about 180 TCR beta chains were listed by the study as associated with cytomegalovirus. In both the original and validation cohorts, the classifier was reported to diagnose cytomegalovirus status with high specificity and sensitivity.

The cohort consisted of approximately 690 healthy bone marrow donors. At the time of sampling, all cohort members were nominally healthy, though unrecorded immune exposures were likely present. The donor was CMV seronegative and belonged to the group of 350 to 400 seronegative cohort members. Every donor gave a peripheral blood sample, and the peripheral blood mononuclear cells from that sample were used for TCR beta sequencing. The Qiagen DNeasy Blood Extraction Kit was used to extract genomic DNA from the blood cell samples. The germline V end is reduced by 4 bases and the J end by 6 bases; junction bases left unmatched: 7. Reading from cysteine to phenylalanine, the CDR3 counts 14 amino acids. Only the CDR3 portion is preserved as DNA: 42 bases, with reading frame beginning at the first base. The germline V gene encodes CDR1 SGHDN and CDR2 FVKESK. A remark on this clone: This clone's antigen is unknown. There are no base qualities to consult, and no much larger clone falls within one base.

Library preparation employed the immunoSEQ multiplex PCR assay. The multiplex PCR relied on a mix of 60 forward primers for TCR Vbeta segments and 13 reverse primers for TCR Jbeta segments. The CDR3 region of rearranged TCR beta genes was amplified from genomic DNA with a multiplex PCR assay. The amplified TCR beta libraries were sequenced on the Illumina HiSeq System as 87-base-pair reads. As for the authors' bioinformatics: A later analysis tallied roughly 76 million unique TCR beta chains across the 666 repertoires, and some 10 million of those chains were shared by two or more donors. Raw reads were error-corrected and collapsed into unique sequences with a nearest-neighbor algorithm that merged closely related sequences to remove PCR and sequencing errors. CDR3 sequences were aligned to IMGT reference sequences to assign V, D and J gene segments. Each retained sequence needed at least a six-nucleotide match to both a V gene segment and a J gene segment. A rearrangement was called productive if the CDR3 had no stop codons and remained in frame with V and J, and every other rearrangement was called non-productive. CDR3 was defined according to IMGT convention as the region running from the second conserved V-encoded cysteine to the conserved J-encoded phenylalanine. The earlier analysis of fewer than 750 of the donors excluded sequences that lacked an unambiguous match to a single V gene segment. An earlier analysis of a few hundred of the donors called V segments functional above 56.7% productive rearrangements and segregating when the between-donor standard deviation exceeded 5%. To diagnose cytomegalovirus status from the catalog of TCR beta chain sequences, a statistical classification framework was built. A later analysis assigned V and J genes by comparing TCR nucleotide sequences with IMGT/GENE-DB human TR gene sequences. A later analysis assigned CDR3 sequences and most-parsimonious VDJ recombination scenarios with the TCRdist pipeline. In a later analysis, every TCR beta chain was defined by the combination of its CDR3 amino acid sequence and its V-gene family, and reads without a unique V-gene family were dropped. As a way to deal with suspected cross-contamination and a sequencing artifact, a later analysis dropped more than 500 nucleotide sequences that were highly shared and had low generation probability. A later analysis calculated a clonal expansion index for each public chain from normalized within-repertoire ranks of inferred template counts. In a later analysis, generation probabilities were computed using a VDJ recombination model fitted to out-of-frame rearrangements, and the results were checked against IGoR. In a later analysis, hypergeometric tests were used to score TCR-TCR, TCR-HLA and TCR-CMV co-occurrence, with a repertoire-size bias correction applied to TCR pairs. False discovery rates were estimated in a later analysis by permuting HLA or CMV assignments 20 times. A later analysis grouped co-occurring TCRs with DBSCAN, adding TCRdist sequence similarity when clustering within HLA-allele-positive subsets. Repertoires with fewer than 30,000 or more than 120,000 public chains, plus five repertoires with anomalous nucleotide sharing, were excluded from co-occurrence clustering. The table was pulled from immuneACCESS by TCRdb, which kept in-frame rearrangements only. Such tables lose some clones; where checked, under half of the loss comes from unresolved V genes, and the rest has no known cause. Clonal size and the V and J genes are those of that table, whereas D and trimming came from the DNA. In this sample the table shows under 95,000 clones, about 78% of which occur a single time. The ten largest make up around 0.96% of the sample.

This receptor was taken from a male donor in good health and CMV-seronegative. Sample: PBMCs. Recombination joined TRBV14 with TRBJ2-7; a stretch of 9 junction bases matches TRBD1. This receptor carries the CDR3 CASSPTGTGREQYF. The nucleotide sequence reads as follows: TGTGCCAGCAGCCCGACCGGGACAGGGCGCGAGCAGTACTTC.